The T cell receptor beta chain described here comes from a study of blood T cell repertoires in COVID-19. Study details: Spain, Italy and the United States supplied samples that represented acute and convalescent COVID-19. T cells, B-cell-depleted T cells, or PBMCs supplied cDNA or gDNA.

Original processing notes: Scientists estimated how many nucleated cells there were by amplifying reference gene primers. Profiled with immunoSEQ multiplex PCR; TCRdb holds only in-frame clones, not every one. From that table come the V and J calls and clone size; the DNA was used to work out D and trimming. The profile shows approximately 180,000 clones, 70% to 90% of them singletons. The CDR3 runs to 15 residues. V lost 1 base to trimming and J lost 1 base; unmatched junction nucleotides: 3. Germline-derived CDR1 and CDR2 are SGHNT and YYREEE (reference sequence). Those enrolled in Seattle joined during active infection and were followed longitudinally afterward.

The sequenced sample consisted of peripheral blood. The J gene is TRBJ2-3, the V gene TRBV5-4; the match to TRBD2 covers 7 bases. The receptor's source is an older person with COVID-19, enrolled during active disease. Here the CDR3 DNA reads TGTGCCAGCAGCTTGAGGACTAGTGGCACAGATACGCAGTATTTT. Encoded protein: CASSLRTSGTDTQYF.